The next 32 T cell receptor beta chains were all read from a single sample in a study of T cells after posttransplantation cyclophosphamide. Here immunoSEQ multiplex PCR was the method, and the copy in TCRdb shows in-frame clones only, minus some. This table has about 52,000 clones, 90% to 95% appearing once. The source material was PBMCs. These receptors were collected from a woman younger than 45 in good health and a related stem cell transplant donor.

The chain has TRBV9 and TRBJ2-3; TRBD2 agrees at 7 bases. The CDR3 has 15 residues. J lost 5 bases, V lost 0 bases, and 6 bases had no gene match. Germline loops: CDR1 SGDLS, CDR2 YYNGEE. The CDR3 loop is CASSVGWGGLDTQYF. In DNA, the CDR3 is TGTGCCAGCAGCGTAGGGTGGGGGGGATTAGATACGCAGTATTTT. The whole variable domain, remainder taken from reference TRBV9 and TRBJ2-3, is DSGVTQTPKHLITATGQRVTLRCSPRSGDLSVYWYQQSLDQGLQFLIQYYNGEERAKGNILERFSAQQFPDLHSELNLSSLELGDSALYFCASSVGWGGLDTQYFGPGTRLTVL.

Worth noting for this clone: At one end, the junction sequence differs from germline, possibly due to a read error. The chain recombines TRBV18 with TRBJ1-2, with 8 bases that match TRBD1. In germline, CDR1 is KGHSH, CDR2 LQKENI. CDR3 size: 15 residues. The CDR3 bases are TGTGCCAACTCACCAACGGGACAGGAGCTCTATGGCTACACCTTC. It is translated as CANSPTGQELYGYTF.

J is TRBJ1-2 and V is TRBV7-6; the match to TRBD1 covers 9 bases. V trimming: 5 bases; J trimming: 6 bases; junction bases outside the gene matches: 4. Germline-derived CDR1 and CDR2 are SGHVS and FNYEAQ. The CDR3 spans 13 residues. The CDR3 region is CASSPRDRDGYTF. The CDR3 DNA reads as TGTGCCAGCAGCCCCCGGGACAGGGATGGCTACACCTTC.

V usage is TRBV9 and J usage is TRBJ2-1, with 9 bases matching TRBD2. The V segment lost 0 bases and the J segment 2 bases; nucleotides outside the gene matches: 3. Germline CDR1 and CDR2: SGDLS and YYNGEE. The CDR3 runs 16 residues. CDR3 region: CASSVGGGAAYNEQFF. DNA for the CDR3: TGTGCCAGCAGCGTAGGCGGGGGGGCCGCCTACAATGAGCAGTTCTTC.

The chain carries TRBV7-2 and TRBJ2-1; possibly TRBD1 for D (6 bases). The CDR3 is 14 amino acids. Germline lookup yields CDR1 SGHTA and CDR2 FQGNSA. V was pared by 5 bases and J by 3 bases, with 11 bases between. The CDR3 DNA follows: TGTGCCAGCAGCAAGGGGACACTCTACAATGAGCAGTTCTTC. Its protein product is CASSKGTLYNEQFF.

The rearrangement links TRBV7-9 to TRBJ1-1, with 8 bases that match TRBD1. Germline-derived CDR1 and CDR2 are SEHNR and FQNEAQ (reference sequence). The ends lost 5 bases at V and 2 bases at J; junction bases unmatched: 7. This CDR3 contains 15 residues. The CDR3 nucleotides are TGTGCCAGCAGCCCCCGGGACAGGTCAAACACTGAAGCTTTCTTT. The encoded protein is CASSPRDRSNTEAFF. Complete variable domain (other parts from reference TRBV7-9 and TRBJ1-1): DTGVSQNPRHKITKRGQNVTFRCDPISEHNRLYWYRQTLGQGPEFLTYFQNEAQLEKSRLLSDRFSAERPKGSFSTLEIQRTEQGDSAMYLCASSPRDRSNTEAFFGQGTRLTVV.

The chain uses TRBV7-9 and TRBJ2-2; D gene unclear. The V end lost 7 bases, the J end lost 4 bases, and 13 bases lay between the germline ends. This CDR3 has 14 amino acids. Germline V lookup: CDR1 SEHNR, CDR2 FQNEAQ (reference sequence). CDR3 in amino acids: CASTRLQSTGELFF. Here the CDR3 DNA reads TGTGCCAGCACCCGTCTCCAGTCCACCGGGGAGCTGTTTTTT.

V usage is TRBV27 and J usage is TRBJ1-5; weak D call: TRBD1 (6 bases). V dropped 5 bases and J dropped 8 bases, with 19 bases sitting between them. The germline V gene encodes CDR1 MNHEY and CDR2 SMNVEV (reference sequence). CDR3 length equals 15 residues. The CDR3 region has the DNA TGTGCCAGCAGTAGCGGGGCCAGGGGATTTAAGCCCCAGCATTTT. Translating it yields CASSSGARGFKPQHF.

The chain carries TRBV10-3 and TRBJ1-3; D is ambiguous. CDR1 and CDR2 (germline): ENHRY, SYGVKD. The CDR3 covers 18 residues. Trimming pared 0 bases from V and 0 bases from J, leaving 15 bases between. The CDR3 bases are TGTGCCATCAGTGAGTCGTTCTCCAGGCTGCGCTCTGGAAACACCATATATTTT. Translation gives CAISESFSRLRSGNTIYF.

This clone appeared a single time. This rearrangement joins TRBV7-2 to TRBJ2-7; the D gene is possibly TRBD2 (5 bases). Per germline, CDR1 SGHTA and CDR2 FQGNSA. V dropped 0 bases and J dropped 2 bases, with 8 bases sitting between them. This CDR3 spans 14 amino acids. This CDR3 reads CASSLAAGTYEQYF. The CDR3 DNA reads as TGTGCCAGCAGCTTAGCTGCGGGCACCTACGAGCAGTACTTC.

The rearrangement uses TRBV5-8 and TRBJ2-7; the D gene is possibly TRBD2 (6 bases). This CDR3 comprises 14 residues. Per the germline V gene, CDR1 is SGHTS and CDR2 is YDEGEE. V lost 5 bases, J lost 6 bases, and 18 bases lay in between. The CDR3 DNA reads as TGTGCCAGCAGGCTTGGGGGGACGTCCGGCGAGCAGTACTTC. This gives the protein CASRLGGTSGEQYF.

The rearrangement uses TRBV5-4 and TRBJ2-2, with TRBD1 as a possible D gene (5 bases). The CDR3 length is 15 residues. V shed 4 bases and J shed 2 bases, with 12 bases lying between them. Germline V gene data show CDR1 as SGHNT and CDR2 as YYREEE (reference sequence). CDR3 region: CASSQKQGNTGELFF. In DNA, the CDR3 is TGTGCCAGCAGCCAAAAGCAGGGCAACACCGGGGAGCTGTTTTTT.

This chain connects TRBV10-2 to TRBJ1-1, with 7 positions matching TRBD1. Unmatched junction bases numbered 2, after V lost 5 bases and J lost 8 bases. Germline V gene lookup returns CDR1 WSHSY and CDR2 SAAADI. The CDR3 has 11 amino acids. CDR3 region: CASSRDREAFF. Written as DNA, the CDR3 is TGCGCCAGCAGTCGGGACAGAGAAGCTTTCTTT.

V usage is TRBV7-2 and J usage is TRBJ2-3; TRBD2 agrees at 12 bases. The CDR3 spans 18 residues. Germline CDR1 SGHTA, CDR2 FQGNSA. The ends lost 6 bases at V and 1 base at J; junction bases unmatched: 11. The CDR3 is CASRSGTSGRPRTDTQYF. In DNA, the CDR3 is TGTGCCAGCAGATCTGGGACTAGCGGGCGACCGCGCACAGATACGCAGTATTTT.

This clone has a single count. For the CDR3, the DNA is TGTGCCGCGGCAGCGCATAGCAATCAGCCCCAGCATTTT. The encoded protein is CAAAAHSNQPQHF. The rearrangement joins TRBV6-5 to TRBJ1-5; D unresolved. This CDR3 spans 13 amino acids. Germline loops: CDR1 MNHEY, CDR2 SVGAGI. V lost 11 bases, J lost 0 bases, and 11 bases lay in between.

This chain links TRBV7-8 with TRBJ1-2; TRBD1 agrees at 10 bases. The J segment lost 4 bases and the V segment lost 5 bases, leaving 13 bases of the junction unmatched. The CDR3 runs to 17 residues. The germline CDR1 and CDR2 sequences are SGHVS and FQNEAQ. CDR3 sequence reads: CASSEGLKTGGTYGYTF. CDR3 DNA sequence: TGTGCCAGCAGCGAAGGGCTAAAGACAGGGGGCACCTATGGCTACACCTTC.

V gene TRBV2 combines with J gene TRBJ2-3; TRBD2 is a possible D gene (6 bases). This CDR3 has 15 residues. V dropped 3 bases and J dropped 2 bases, with 12 bases sitting between them. Per the germline V gene, CDR1 is SNHLY and CDR2 is FYNNEI. The CDR3 coding sequence is TGTGCCAGCAGTGAGCTGGCGGGGTCCACAGATACGCAGTATTTT. It encodes CASSELAGSTDTQYF.

The chain uses TRBV25-1 and TRBJ1-4; possible D gene TRBD1, 5 bases. Germline V lookup: CDR1 MGHDK, CDR2 SYGVNS. This CDR3 is built from 16 residues. V gave up 2 bases and J gave up 3 bases, with 13 bases separating them. CDR3 sequence reads: CASSERQGGSNEKLFF. In DNA, the CDR3 is TGTGCCAGCAGTGAAAGGCAGGGTGGATCTAATGAAAAACTGTTTTTT. Using reference TRBV25-1 and TRBJ1-4 for the parts outside the CDR3, the full variable domain is EADIYQTPRYLVIGTGKKITLECSQTMGHDKMYWYQQDPGMELHLIHYSYGVNSTEKGDLSSESTVSRIRTEHFPLTLESARPSHTSQYLCASSERQGGSNEKLFFGSGTQLSVL.

The chain uses TRBV19 and TRBJ2-6, with TRBD2 as a possible D gene (5 bases). The V gene lost 9 bases and the J gene lost 2 bases, with 14 bases spanning the gap. This CDR3 has 15 amino acids. Germline V lookup: CDR1 LNHDA, CDR2 SQIVND (reference sequence). CDR3 sequence (DNA): TGTGCCAGCAGCCCTCGGGGAACTGGGGCCAACGTCCTGACTTTC. Translation: CASSPRGTGANVLTF. Together with reference TRBV19 and TRBJ2-6, the CDR3 gives the full variable domain: DGGITQSPKYLFRKEGQNVTLSCEQNLNHDAMYWYRQDPGQGLRLIYYSQIVNDFQKGDIAEGYSVSREKKESFPLTVTSAQKNPTAFYLCASSPRGTGANVLTFGAGSRLTVL.

V usage is TRBV29-1 and J usage is TRBJ2-5; unclear D gene. The V end lost 1 base, the J end lost 1 base, and 4 bases lay between the germline ends. Germline V gene sequence: CDR1 SQVTM, CDR2 ANQGSEA. The CDR3 contains 12 residues. CDR3 in amino acids: CSVEVSQETQYF. The CDR3 DNA sequence: TGCAGCGTTGAAGTCAGCCAAGAGACCCAGTACTTC.

V and J are TRBV9 and TRBJ1-2, with D unresolved. Germline CDR1 and CDR2: SGDLS and YYNGEE. V lost 3 bases to trimming and J lost 6 bases, with 6 bases between them. CDR3 length: 11 residues. CDR3 DNA sequence: TGTGCCAGCAGCGGTAATAATGGCTACACCTTC. It specifies CASSGNNGYTF.

The chain is built from TRBV5-4 and TRBJ1-5; D call uncertain. V shed 3 bases and J shed 4 bases, with 8 bases lying between them. Germline CDR1 reads SGHNT; CDR2 reads YYREEE (reference sequence). This CDR3 has 13 residues. The CDR3 loop is CASSSGLNQPQHF. As DNA, the CDR3 is TGTGCCAGCAGCTCGGGATTGAATCAGCCCCAGCATTTT.

V usage is TRBV6-4 and J usage is TRBJ2-2; no clear D gene. The CDR3 runs 15 residues. Looked up from germline, CDR1 is MRHNA and CDR2 is SNTAGT. V shed 6 bases and J shed 0 bases, with 11 bases lying between them. The CDR3 DNA follows: TGTGCCAGCAGCCCCGTGAGCGCGAACACCGGGGAGCTGTTTTTT. Translating gives CASSPVSANTGELFF.

This clone has just one count. This CDR3 reads CASSVTGVTGELFF. The CDR3 bases are TGTGCCAGCAGCGTAACGGGGGTCACCGGGGAGCTGTTTTTT. This chain connects TRBV9 to TRBJ2-2; D might be TRBD2 (6 bases). V dropped 1 base and J dropped 4 bases, with 8 bases sitting between them. This CDR3 is 14 amino acids long. Germline V lookup: CDR1 SGDLS, CDR2 YYNGEE.

The genes are TRBV6-6 and TRBJ1-5; D is uncertain. Germline V gives CDR1 MNHNY, CDR2 SVGAGI (reference sequence). This CDR3 has 15 residues. The ends were cut back, 2 bases at V and 4 bases at J, with 12 bases in the middle. The DNA for the CDR3 is TGTGCCAGCAGTTACGTAGAGGGTATTAATCAGCCCCAGCATTTT. It encodes CASSYVEGINQPQHF.

This sequence joins TRBV7-2 and TRBJ2-1; TRBD1 aligns across 7 bases. V lost 1 base and J lost 5; bases outside the gene matches: 5. Germline values: CDR1 SGHTA, CDR2 FQGNSA. The CDR3 covers 15 residues. The DNA of the CDR3 is TGTGCCAGCAGCTTAGAGACAGGGTCCCACAATGAGCAGTTCTTC. Protein sequence: CASSLETGSHNEQFF.

The chain recombines TRBV4-2 with TRBJ2-3; TRBD1 matches at 10 bases. V lost 4 bases, J lost 4 bases, and 8 bases stayed unmatched. The CDR3 is 16 residues long. Per germline, CDR1 LGHNA and CDR2 YNFKEQ. CDR3 nucleotides: TGTGCCAGCAGCCCCCAAGGGACAGGGGTACCAGATACGCAGTATTTT. It is translated as CASSPQGTGVPDTQYF.

The chain links TRBV7-2 to TRBJ1-2, with TRBD1 matching 7 bases. Germline trimming cut 5 bases from V and 2 bases from J; bases unmatched to any gene: 8. The CDR3 is 15 residues long. Germline CDR1 and CDR2: SGHTA and FQGNSA. The CDR3 DNA sequence: TGTGCCAGCAGCGTGACAGGGTTCTTAAACTATGGCTACACCTTC. Amino acid sequence: CASSVTGFLNYGYTF. The full variable domain, its missing parts supplied by reference TRBV7-2 and TRBJ1-2, is GAGVSQSPSNKVTEKGKDVELRCDPISGHTALYWYRQSLGQGLEFLIYFQGNSAPDKSGLPSDRFSAERTGGSVSTLTIQRTQQEDSAVYLCASSVTGFLNYGYTFGSGTRLTVV.

The chain is built from TRBV2 and TRBJ2-2, with D perhaps TRBD1 (6 bases). V was shortened by 4 bases and J by 6 bases, with 15 bases between the two germline ends. Germline values: CDR1 SNHLY, CDR2 FYNNEI. The CDR3 loop spans 15 amino acids. The CDR3 loop reads CASSARQQGAGELFF. CDR3 bases: TGTGCCAGCAGTGCGCGCCAACAGGGCGCCGGGGAGCTGTTTTTT.

This chain uses TRBV5-6 with TRBJ1-2, with 7 bases identical to TRBD1. Germline lookup yields CDR1 SGHDT and CDR2 YYEEEE. Trimming at V came to 4 bases and at J to 4 bases, leaving 7 bases not matched to a gene. The CDR3 sequence is 14 residues long. CDR3: CASSVPTGPYGYTF. CDR3 sequence (DNA): TGTGCCAGCAGCGTCCCGACAGGGCCCTATGGCTACACCTTC.

The chain uses TRBV7-8 and TRBJ2-1; D is perhaps TRBD2 (5 bases). The length of the CDR3 is 19 residues. V shed 8 bases and J shed 0 bases, with 26 bases lying between them. Germline CDR1 is SGHVS and CDR2 is FQNEAQ. CDR3: CASRATPPLRDSSYNEQFF. For the CDR3, the DNA is TGTGCCAGCCGAGCGACCCCACCGTTGAGGGATAGCTCCTACAATGAGCAGTTCTTC.

This chain uses TRBV2 with TRBJ2-1; no clear D. Trimming left V 2 bases short and J 12 bases short, with 14 bases between. The CDR3 is made up of 13 amino acids. Per the germline V gene, CDR1 is SNHLY and CDR2 is FYNNEI. The CDR3 DNA reads TGTGCCAGCAGTGAACTGGTGGTTAGTGGGCAGTTCTTC. As protein: CASSELVVSGQFF.